These 24 T cell receptor beta chains share one sample of origin, sequenced in a study of PD-1 blockade in classical Hodgkin lymphoma. Some clones are missing from TCRdb's copy, which holds only in-frame ones; the method was immunoSEQ multiplex PCR. The sample consists of more than 25,000 clones, approximately 85% of them appearing once. Each patient relapsed following autologous stem cell transplantation, and prior brentuximab vedotin exposure differed. By magnetic negative selection, CD4+ T cells were purified from thawed PBMCs. The source was CD4+ T cells from blood, collected at baseline. The receptors shown here come from a human donor with classical Hodgkin lymphoma.

In this sample, this clone turned up once. The chain links TRBV19 to TRBJ1-2; TRBD1 matches 9 bases. In germline, CDR1 is LNHDA, CDR2 SQIVND (reference sequence). The CDR3 is 13 amino acids. Trimming at V came to 5 bases and at J to 11 bases, leaving 9 bases not matched to a gene. The CDR3 sequence: CASSRDRALGYTF. For the CDR3, the DNA is TGTGCCAGTAGTCGGGACAGGGCTCTTGGATACACCTTC.

This clone was seen a handful of times. The J gene is TRBJ1-1, the V gene TRBV18; D is ambiguous. The V end was cut by 4 bases, the J end by 1 base, with 13 bases between. CDR1 KGHSH and CDR2 LQKENI come from the germline V gene. This CDR3 has 15 residues. The chain's CDR3 is CASSLGIERNTEAFF. The CDR3 DNA sequence: TGTGCCAGCTCACTTGGGATAGAGAGGAACACTGAAGCTTTCTTT.

The chain links TRBV30 to TRBJ1-2, with D unresolved. From germline, CDR1 is GTSNPN and CDR2 SVGIG (reference sequence). Trimming stripped 0 bases from V and 4 bases from J, with 12 bases between. The CDR3 spans 14 residues. CDR3 sequence: CAWSVTALSYGYTF. The CDR3, as DNA: TGTGCCTGGAGTGTAACAGCCTTGTCCTATGGCTACACCTTC.

The gene calls are TRBV5-6 and TRBJ1-4; 7 bases agree with TRBD1. In germline, CDR1 is SGHDT, CDR2 YYEEEE. Unmatched junction bases numbered 9, after V lost 7 bases and J lost 6 bases. The CDR3 is 14 amino acids. In DNA, the CDR3 is TGTGCCAGCGGATCAAGGGGGCCGGATGAAAAACTGTTTTTT. As protein: CASGSRGPDEKLFF. Together with reference TRBV5-6 and TRBJ1-4, the CDR3 gives the full variable domain: DAGVTQSPTHLIKTRGQQVTLRCSPKSGHDTVSWYQQALGQGPQFIFQYYEEEERQRGNFPDRFSGHQFPNYSSELNVNALLLGDSALYLCASGSRGPDEKLFFGSGTQLSVL.

J is TRBJ2-5 and V is TRBV9; 10 bases align to TRBD1. The germline V gene has CDR1 SGDLS and CDR2 YYNGEE. The J segment lost 0 bases and the V segment lost 0 bases, leaving 11 bases of the junction unmatched. The CDR3 has 19 amino acids. CDR3 sequence: CASSVATSTGGGYQETQYF. CDR3 nucleotide sequence: TGTGCCAGCAGCGTAGCCACTTCGACAGGGGGCGGGTACCAAGAGACCCAGTACTTC.

The chain combines TRBV28 with TRBJ1-1; D is possibly TRBD1 (6 bases). Germline loops: CDR1 MDHEN, CDR2 SYDVKM. V shed 6 bases and J shed 10 bases, with 21 bases lying between them. This CDR3 has 14 residues. The CDR3 bases are TGTGCCAGCAGCCCCCATGGGGGGGCGCAACTAGCTTTCTTT. The encoded protein is CASSPHGGAQLAFF.

The rearrangement joins TRBV5-6 to TRBJ2-2; D not certain. Germline lookup yields CDR1 SGHDT and CDR2 YYEEEE. The germline V and J ends were trimmed by 4 bases and 2 bases, with 12 bases remaining between them. The CDR3 loop spans 15 amino acids. CDR3 in amino acids: CASSLGRLNTGELFF. CDR3 DNA: TGTGCCAGCAGCCTTGGGCGACTCAACACCGGGGAGCTGTTTTTT.

The V and J genes are TRBV14 and TRBJ2-2; 7 bases align to TRBD1. CDR1 is SGHDN, CDR2 FVKESK, per germline. V shed 5 bases, J shed 1 base, and the junction held 4 bases outside the gene matches. The CDR3 loop spans 15 amino acids. CDR3 nucleotides: TGTGCCAGCAGCTCCCGGGACAGGAACACCGGGGAGCTGTTTTTT. This codes for CASSSRDRNTGELFF.

The gene calls are TRBV28 and TRBJ1-1; no firm D call. V gave up 2 bases and J gave up 7 bases, with 11 bases separating them. The CDR3 is 13 amino acids. Germline V gene lookup returns CDR1 MDHEN and CDR2 SYDVKM. The CDR3 loop reads CASSLRTLGEAFF. CDR3 nucleotides: TGTGCCAGCAGTTTAAGGACTCTCGGTGAAGCTTTCTTT.

The V and J genes are TRBV2 and TRBJ2-1; D gene ambiguous. Trimming stripped 3 bases from V and 10 bases from J, with 7 bases between. The germline V gene encodes CDR1 SNHLY and CDR2 FYNNEI. This CDR3 comprises 11 residues. The CDR3 here is CASSEWEEQFF. Here the CDR3 DNA reads TGTGCCAGCAGTGAGTGGGAAGAGCAGTTCTTC.

J is TRBJ2-7 and V is TRBV30; D is unclear. Germline loops: CDR1 GTSNPN, CDR2 SVGIG (reference sequence). V shed 2 bases and J shed 2 bases, with 7 bases lying between them. This CDR3 is built from 12 residues. CDR3 DNA sequence: TGTGCCTGGAGTTCGCTCCCCTACGAGCAGTACTTC. This codes for CAWSSLPYEQYF. Looking up the rest from reference TRBV30 and TRBJ2-7 gives the full variable domain: SQTIHQWPATLVQPVGSPLSLECTVEGTSNPNLYWYRQAAGRGLQLLFYSVGIGQISSEVPQNLSASRPQDRQFILSSKKLLLSDSGFYLCAWSSLPYEQYFGPGTRLTVT.

This clone has a handful of counts. The V gene is TRBV30, the J gene TRBJ1-1; no reliable D call. Trimming stripped 5 bases from V and 1 base from J, with 8 bases between. The CDR3 consists of 12 residues. Germline V gene lookup returns CDR1 GTSNPN and CDR2 SVGIG (reference sequence). CDR3 in amino acids: CAWAWTNTEAFF. DNA for the CDR3: TGTGCCTGGGCCTGGACGAACACTGAAGCTTTCTTT.

The CDR3 nucleotides read TGTGCTAGTGGTTTGCCTACTAGCGACCGAGTCGATGAGCAGTTCTTC. Its protein product is CASGLPTSDRVDEQFF. This chain connects TRBV12-5 to TRBJ2-1, with 7 bases matching TRBD2. Losses at the gene ends were 2 bases for V and 8 bases for J; bases not matched to a gene: 12. Germline CDR1 reads LGHNT; CDR2 reads FRNRAP. There are 16 residues in the CDR3.

The V gene is TRBV13, the J gene TRBJ1-2; D is undetermined. The V end lost 1 base, the J end lost 3 bases, and 15 bases lay between the germline ends. Germline V gene data show CDR1 as PRHDT and CDR2 as FYEKMQ (reference sequence). This CDR3 has 16 amino acids. The CDR3 protein is CASSLAAAGEYYGYTF. The CDR3, as DNA: TGTGCCAGCAGCTTAGCCGCCGCCGGCGAATACTATGGCTACACCTTC.

The V gene is TRBV7-9, the J gene TRBJ1-4; D ambiguous. The CDR3 is 12 amino acids. V lost 5 bases and J lost 6, with 7 bases in between. The V gene's germline CDR1 is SEHNR and CDR2 FQNEAQ (reference sequence). CDR3 region: CASSPRYEKLFF. As DNA, the CDR3 is TGTGCCAGCAGCCCTCGGTATGAAAAACTGTTTTTT.

The genes are TRBV7-9 and TRBJ2-3; 12 bases agree with TRBD2. The CDR3 runs to 14 residues. Per germline, CDR1 SEHNR and CDR2 FQNEAQ (reference sequence). Trimming cost V 8 bases and J 3 bases; bases outside gene matches: 3. The CDR3 DNA is TGTGCCAGCGGCCTAGCGGGAGGGACAGATACGCAGTATTTT. Translation gives CASGLAGGTDTQYF.

V usage is TRBV7-9 and J usage is TRBJ1-4; D possibly corresponds to TRBD1 (6 bases). The germline V gene has CDR1 SEHNR and CDR2 FQNEAQ (reference sequence). The V end was cut by 8 bases, the J end by 3 bases, with 16 bases between. The CDR3 contains 15 residues. The CDR3 nucleotides read TGTGCCAGCGGCCTACGGGCAGGGGCTAATGAAAAACTGTTTTTT. It encodes CASGLRAGANEKLFF.

This chain joins TRBV5-1 and TRBJ2-2; 9 bases match TRBD1. The V gene's germline CDR1 is SGHRS and CDR2 YFSETQ. This CDR3 is 17 amino acids long. V dropped 1 base and J dropped 5; count of bases not matched to a gene: 9. DNA of the CDR3: TGCGCCAGCAGCTTGAACGACAGGGGGGTAAAAACCGGGGAGCTGTTTTTT. Translated, it gives CASSLNDRGVKTGELFF.

The chain combines TRBV28 with TRBJ1-1; D might be TRBD1 (6 bases). CDR3 length: 14 amino acids. Looked up from germline, CDR1 is MDHEN and CDR2 is SYDVKM. Trimming shortened V by 5 bases and J by 1 base, and 11 bases separated the two germline ends. The DNA for the CDR3 is TGTGCCAGCAGTCGCAGGGGAGGGAACACTGAAGCTTTCTTT. It translates to CASSRRGGNTEAFF.

In DNA form, the CDR3 reads TGTGCTAGTGGTTTTTATCGGACCGGGACTGGAGAAGAGACCCAGTACTTC. Translation gives CASGFYRTGTGEETQYF. The chain joins TRBV12-5 to TRBJ2-5, with D possibly matching TRBD2 (6 bases). The CDR3 has 17 residues. V was trimmed by 3 bases and J by 3 bases, leaving 20 bases between them. Germline V CDR1 and CDR2: LGHNT, FRNRAP.

This clone was detected a few times. V is TRBV7-9 and J is TRBJ2-1, with unresolved D. CDR1 SEHNR and CDR2 FQNEAQ come from the germline V gene (reference sequence). V lost 6 bases and J lost 2, with 8 bases in between. The CDR3 covers 13 residues. The CDR3 loop reads CASREPAYNEQFF. The CDR3 DNA is TGTGCCAGCAGGGAACCAGCCTACAATGAGCAGTTCTTC.

The rearrangement joins TRBV29-1 to TRBJ2-4; D is possibly TRBD2 (6 bases). Between the trimmed V and J ends, which lost 2 bases and 3 bases, there was a span of 14 bases. Germline V gene sequence: CDR1 SQVTM, CDR2 ANQGSEA. The CDR3 contains 15 residues. CDR3 sequence (DNA): TGCAGCGTTGAAAACCCGGGAGTGAACAAAAACATTCAGTACTTC. Its protein product is CSVENPGVNKNIQYF.

The sample holds one count of this clone. V gene TRBV13 combines with J gene TRBJ2-5, with 8 bases matching TRBD2. Germline V gene lookup returns CDR1 PRHDT and CDR2 FYEKMQ (reference sequence). CDR3 length equals 16 residues. The J segment lost 4 bases and the V segment lost 5 bases, leaving 12 bases of the junction unmatched. The CDR3 region has the DNA TGTGCCAGCAGCCCACCAGCGGGGGTGGGGCCAGAGACCCAGTACTTC. Amino acid sequence: CASSPPAGVGPETQYF.

This clone has just one count. V gene TRBV7-2 combines with J gene TRBJ1-2, with D unresolved. The CDR3 length is 14 residues. Trimming took off 5 bases at V and 7 bases at J, with 17 bases between the two ends. Germline assignment: CDR1 SGHTA and CDR2 FQGNSA. For the CDR3, the DNA is TGTGCCAGCAGCGCCCATGGACCCCGCGGTGGCTACACCTTC. This translates into CASSAHGPRGGYTF.